Reported below is one T cell receptor beta chain. This sample is part of a study of OX40 agonist ivuxolimab in advanced cancers. Sequenced by immunoSEQ multiplex PCR; TCRdb stores in-frame clones only, minus some. The repertoire holds approximately 120,000 clones, with around 92% as singletons. This CDR3 spans 17 amino acids. With V trimmed by 2 bases and J by 7 bases, 10 bases remained unmatched. Per germline, CDR1 SNHLY and CDR2 FYNNEI. The source of this sequence is an adult with an advanced solid tumor such as melanoma, head and neck, liver or kidney cancer. The sample in question was CD4+ or CD8+ T cells sorted from blood, obtained in a trial of the OX40 agonist ivuxolimab. The rearrangement joins TRBV2 to TRBJ2-1; 11 bases are shared with TRBD2. As DNA, the CDR3 is TGTGCCAGCAGTGAAAGAACTAGCGGGAGAGGGGAGAATGAGCAGTTCTTC. Translation: CASSERTSGRGENEQFF.